This T cell receptor beta chain was sequenced for a study of OX40 agonist ivuxolimab in advanced cancers. Study summary: The patients received agonistic anti-OX40 (CD134) antibody ivuxolimab.

Produced via immunoSEQ multiplex PCR; TCRdb's table is partial and in-frame only. The sample records tens of thousands of clones, about 85% being singletons. The CDR3 is made up of 15 amino acids. The chain joins TRBV21-1 to TRBJ2-7; the table's D call, TRBD1, has no DNA check behind it. TRBV21-1 is classified as a pseudogene. This TCR was sampled from an adult with an advanced solid tumor such as melanoma, head and neck, liver or kidney cancer. The source material was CD4+ or CD8+ T cells sorted from blood, sampled in a trial of the OX40 agonist ivuxolimab. For the CDR3, the DNA is TGTGCCAGCAGTGATCAGAGGGACAGCTCCTACGAGCAGTACTTC. Residues: CASSDQRDSSYEQYF.